This T cell receptor (beta chain) was retrieved from a study of blood T cells in healthy people across ages (dated by TCRdb to 2015 to 2017). For the wider study: In model experiments, template switching captured roughly one uniquely barcoded TCR beta cDNA molecule for every two T cells. Using deep sequencing normalized with unique cDNA molecular identifiers, the study measured how TCR beta repertoire diversity changes with age. The donors were divided into four age groups: young (average roughly 15 years), middle-aged (under 40), aged (about 60) and long-lived (82). Donors of different ages were randomly distributed across sequencing lanes to avoid experimental bias. Using the same blood draw, the study looked at two additional independent replicas of 1 million unique cDNA reads for two donors, one aged 18 to 30 and the other aged 80 or older. Overall study outcomes, separate from this receptor: Compared with the aged group, the long-lived group had more naive CD4+ T cells, fewer expanded clones and increased TCR diversity, suggesting age selection. Observed TCR beta diversity per million T cells fell roughly linearly with age, and a significant reduction was already apparent by age approximately 41. Estimates of total diversity based on one million sequenced T cells were considered lower bounds and underestimates. Bulk unsorted PBMC profiling prevented conclusive comparison of naive and antigen-experienced compartments. Donor CMV infection status was unknown, potentially confounding age-related changes in expanded clonotypes. There was a strong correlation between observed TCR beta diversity and the percentage of naive T cells measured by flow cytometry.

Systemically healthy Caucasian individuals from Russia, 39 in total and aged about 6 to 95 years, were included as donors. About 10 milliliters of peripheral blood were drawn from each donor into EDTA-treated Vacutainer tubes. Ficoll-Paque density-gradient centrifugation was used to isolate PBMCs, with at least 7 million obtained per sample. Trizol reagent was used to extract total RNA from PBMCs, with at least 5.5 micrograms per sample. The percentages of naive CD45RAhigh/CD27high T cells were determined by flow cytometry on a PBMC aliquot from every donor. In the germline V gene (reference sequence), CDR1 corresponds to DFQATT and CDR2 to SNEGSKA. The CDR3 goes from the cysteine to the phenylalanine over 11 residues. The CDR3 DNA has 33 bases and is translated from base 1. Trimming removed 3 bases from V and 7 bases from J, leaving 7 bases between the germline ends. Receptor libraries were prepared by 5' RACE. The instrument was an Illumina HiSeq 2500. A second PCR of roughly 7 to 11 cycles was performed with a sample-barcoded 5' primer and a J-beta primer mix. Each TCR beta cDNA molecule received a unique molecular identifier from a template-switch 5' adaptor carrying 12 random nucleotides. Each sample yielded at least 2.5 million CDR3-containing paired-end reads. All of the RNA was converted into first-strand cDNA using the Mint cDNA synthesis kit, with a TRBC-specific oligonucleotide serving as the primer. After uracil-DNA glycosylase treatment, a first 18-cycle PCR used universal primers M1SS and BC2_uni_R on all cDNA. The original pipeline was this. For normalization, 1 million high-quality reads were randomly selected from each sample, with every read carrying a distinct molecular identifier. Reads sharing molecular identifiers were discarded rather than binned into consensus sequences. MiTCR, with a Q25 quality threshold and the strictest error-elimination algorithm, was used for CDR3 identification, clonotype clustering and error correction. Lower-bound total TCR beta diversity was estimated with a nonparametric unseen species model using Euler transformation. TCRdb reprocessing: public reads trimmed at Q25 with fastp, clones called with MiXCR, in-frame beta chains kept. Each CDR3 protein appears once, grouped with its most common genes and DNA. These V and J calls derive from TCRdb rather than the authors' analysis. The sample includes roughly 2 million distinct CDR3 sequences, with 49% observed a single time. Approximately 2% of the sample lies in the top ten.

This clonotype has more than one count but fewer than ten. The antigen this receptor binds is unknown. The record has no base qualities; no much larger clone is one base away. This sequence uses TRBV20-1 and TRBJ2-4; a tentative D match to TRBD2 spans 5 bases. The receptor was isolated from a woman in her 40s in good health. Sequencing input: blood. The CDR3 region: CSARTGNIQYF. In nucleotides, the sequence is TGCAGTGCTAGGACGGGGAACATTCAGTACTTC.